This T cell receptor (beta chain) comes out of a study of blood T cell repertoires in COVID-19 (dated by TCRdb to 2018 to 2020). A note on the overall study: Collaborator samples came from the United States, Italy and Spain and covered acute and convalescent phases of COVID-19. Where HLA class I and class II types were available, the types were taken from metadata supplied by the sample provider, not from assay-based typing. The material from the prospective study consisted of cDNA or gDNA derived from T cells, B-cell-depleted T cells, or PBMCs. Sample metadata almost always included a de-identified subject ID, COVID-19 status, age in years and sex. A freely available public database, intended as a resource for researchers studying the immune response to SARS-CoV-2, is where the repertoires were released. Subjects who had been exposed to COVID-19, were actively infected with it, or had recovered from it provided the deeply sampled blood TCRbeta repertoires that made up the dataset. Samples came from the ongoing ImmuneRACE study (first 160 participants) plus 1,254 subjects from 6 global collaborators. Broader findings and caveats from the paper: Clinical and demographic metadata were provided uncurated, with the amount varying by source and participant.

As for this clone: This receptor's antigen is unknown. There are no base qualities to consult, and no much larger clone falls within one base.

TCRbeta CDR3 regions were amplified from genomic DNA by means of the immunoSEQ Assay, a bias-controlled multiplex PCR. The paper's processing steps were these. The number of nucleated cells in each sample was estimated by amplification of reference gene primers within the assay. To quantify the absolute abundance of each unique TCRbeta CDR3 rearrangement, sequence reads were collapsed and filtered. Productive Simpson clonality was computed per sample as the square root of Simpson's diversity index over productive rearrangements. The clones in this table, taken by TCRdb from immuneACCESS, are in-frame only. Not every clone is retained; where verified, under half of the shortfall comes from an unresolved V gene, and the cause of the rest is unknown. Clone size and the V and J calls come from that table; the DNA yielded D and trimming. For this sample there are roughly 65,000 clones; around 77% appear just once. Of the sample, more than 15% is held by the ten largest clones.

The germline V end is reduced by 5 bases and the J end by 7 bases; junction bases left unmatched: 13. CDR1 and CDR2 are read off the germline V gene (reference sequence) as SEHNR and FQNEAQ. From cysteine to phenylalanine, the CDR3 is 17 amino acids long. The entry retains the CDR3 DNA only, 51 bases that are in frame from base 1. Each collaborating institution followed its own protocols to collect whole blood in K2EDTA tubes. Collaborator samples were shipped for TCRbeta analysis as frozen whole blood, isolated PBMCs, or DNA extracted from either sample type. The sample consisted of peripheral blood. The rearranged chain carries TRBV7-9 and TRBJ1-6, with 8 bases aligning to TRBD1. This receptor was identified in a man in his sixties with acute or convalescent COVID-19. The sequenced DNA: TGTGCCAGCAGCACCGGACAGGGCCTCTTGATAAATTCACCCCTCCACTTT. The resulting protein is CASSTGQGLLINSPLHF. Joined to the reference TRBV7-9 and TRBJ1-6 proteins, this CDR3 gives the full variable domain: DTGVSQNPRHKITKRGQNVTFRCDPISEHNRLYWYRQTLGQGPEFLTYFQNEAQLEKSRLLSDRFSAERPKGSFSTLEIQRTEQGDSAMYLCASSTGQGLLINSPLHFGNGTRLTVT.